This T cell receptor (beta chain) was sequenced during a study of blood T cell repertoires in COVID-19. Overall study context: The study drew acute and convalescent COVID-19 samples from the United States, Italy and Spain.

TCRdb's table, derived via immunoSEQ multiplex PCR, lists solely in-frame clones and lacks some. Seen here are about 75,000 clones, approximately 90% observed once, and the top ten hold over 6%. This clone appeared once. The germline V gene has CDR1 MDHEN and CDR2 SYDVKM. Trimming pared 1 base from V and 1 base from J, leaving 10 bases between. The CDR3 runs 15 residues. What was sequenced was peripheral blood. This receptor was identified in a woman in her sixties or seventies with acute or convalescent COVID-19. The rearrangement joins TRBV28 to TRBJ1-1; unclear D gene. CDR3 DNA sequence: TGTGCCAGCAGTTTATTGGGCACGGAGAACACTGAAGCTTTCTTT. Amino acid sequence: CASSLLGTENTEAFF.